These T cell receptor beta chains were read from a single sample in a study of PD-L1 blockade in urothelial cancer. The protocol was immunoSEQ multiplex PCR, while the TCRdb copy is restricted to in-frame clones and leaves out a portion. Altogether over 100,000 clones are present, approximately 89% being singletons, with the ten largest covering 3.5% to 4.5%. The starting material was PBMCs, obtained around atezolizumab (anti-PD-L1) treatment. The receptors stem from a man in his 60s with urothelial cancer. CDR3s include the opening cysteine and the closing phenylalanine or tryptophan. D genes are given only for firm matches. Some rows have no size entry. The others give once, few or many, or a class for an expanded clone.

D gene: NA; J gene: TRBJ2-7; V gene: TRBV6-1; clone size: NA; CDR3 protein: CASSELQGFHEQYF; CDR3 DNA: TGTGCCAGCAGTGAGTTGCAGGGGTTCCACGAGCAGTACTTC
D gene: TRBD2; J gene: TRBJ2-7; V gene: TRBV5-1; clone size: few; CDR3 protein: CASATSGSREQYF; CDR3 DNA: TGCGCCAGCGCGACTAGCGGGAGCCGCGAGCAGTACTTC
D gene: TRBD1; J gene: TRBJ2-7; V gene: TRBV11-2; clone size: NA; CDR3 protein: CASSSLLGQGGYEQYF; CDR3 DNA: TGTGCCAGCAGCTCCCTTTTGGGACAGGGTGGCTACGAGCAGTACTTC
D gene: TRBD2; J gene: TRBJ2-4; V gene: TRBV7-2; clone size: NA; CDR3 protein: CASSLLVSSGSIQYF; CDR3 DNA: TGTGCCAGCAGCTTATTAGTTTCTAGCGGGTCCATTCAGTACTTC
D gene: TRBD1; J gene: TRBJ1-2; V gene: TRBV5-4; clone size: few; CDR3 protein: CASSVGTGYGYTF; CDR3 DNA: TGTGCCAGCAGCGTAGGGACAGGCTATGGCTACACCTTC
D gene: NA; J gene: TRBJ1-2; V gene: TRBV5-1; clone size: NA; CDR3 protein: CASSGLQETANYGYTF; CDR3 DNA: TGCGCCAGCAGCGGGCTACAGGAGACTGCTAACTATGGCTACACCTTC
D gene: NA; J gene: TRBJ2-5; V gene: TRBV2; clone size: once; CDR3 protein: CASSEAGVGGRPEETQYF; CDR3 DNA: TGTGCCAGCAGTGAAGCTGGTGTGGGGGGACGACCCGAAGAGACCCAGTACTTC
D gene: TRBD1; J gene: TRBJ2-3; V gene: TRBV5-1; clone size: NA; CDR3 protein: CASSPLTGAGADTQYF; CDR3 DNA: TGCGCCAGCAGCCCACTGACAGGGGCGGGCGCAGATACGCAGTATTTT
D gene: TRBD1; J gene: TRBJ2-2; V gene: TRBV6-1; clone size: once; CDR3 protein: CASTWGQGGTGELFF; CDR3 DNA: TGTGCCAGCACCTGGGGACAGGGTGGCACCGGGGAGCTGTTTTTT
D gene: NA; J gene: TRBJ1-6; V gene: TRBV2; clone size: NA; CDR3 protein: CASSPRGDNSPLHF; CDR3 DNA: TGTGCCAGCAGCCCCAGGGGAGATAATTCACCCCTCCACTTT
D gene: NA; J gene: TRBJ2-2; V gene: TRBV15; clone size: NA; CDR3 protein: CATSRPNQGTGELFF; CDR3 DNA: TGTGCCACCAGCAGACCGAACCAGGGGACCGGGGAGCTGTTTTTT
D gene: TRBD1; J gene: TRBJ2-7; V gene: TRBV2; clone size: NA; CDR3 protein: CASSRDRGLYEQYF; CDR3 DNA: TGTGCCAGCAGTCGGGACAGGGGTCTGTACGAGCAGTACTTC
D gene: TRBD1; J gene: TRBJ1-5; V gene: TRBV19; clone size: once; CDR3 protein: CASSIPGRGRNQPQHF; CDR3 DNA: TGTGCCAGTAGTATCCCTGGCAGGGGGCGAAATCAGCCCCAGCATTTT
D gene: NA; J gene: TRBJ1-2; V gene: TRBV28; clone size: NA; CDR3 protein: CASRTGIAYGYTF; CDR3 DNA: TGTGCCAGCAGAACCGGGATCGCCTATGGCTACACCTTC
D gene: NA; J gene: TRBJ1-2; V gene: TRBV10-3; clone size: NA; CDR3 protein: CAISELTANYGYTF; CDR3 DNA: TGTGCCATCAGTGAGTTGACAGCTAACTATGGCTACACCTTC
D gene: NA; J gene: TRBJ1-1; V gene: TRBV15; clone size: NA; CDR3 protein: CATSRASSVNTEAFF; CDR3 DNA: TGTGCCACCTCCAGGGCGAGCTCAGTGAACACTGAAGCTTTCTTT
D gene: NA; J gene: TRBJ1-1; V gene: TRBV5-6; clone size: NA; CDR3 protein: CASSLEGGVMNTEAFF; CDR3 DNA: TGTGCCAGCAGCTTGGAAGGGGGGGTTATGAACACTGAAGCTTTCTTT
D gene: NA; J gene: TRBJ2-7; V gene: TRBV19; clone size: NA; CDR3 protein: CASSIGTRGYEQYF; CDR3 DNA: TGTGCCAGTAGTATAGGAACCCGAGGCTACGAGCAGTACTTC
D gene: NA; J gene: TRBJ2-2; V gene: TRBV18; clone size: NA; CDR3 protein: CASSPYSTGAGITGELFF; CDR3 DNA: TGTGCCAGCTCACCATATTCGACCGGTGCAGGTATCACCGGGGAGCTGTTTTTT
D gene: NA; J gene: TRBJ1-1; V gene: TRBV4-1; clone size: NA; CDR3 protein: CASSQALAGGGFTEAFF; CDR3 DNA: TGCGCCAGCAGCCAAGCTTTGGCGGGGGGAGGGTTCACTGAAGCTTTCTTT
D gene: NA; J gene: TRBJ1-1; V gene: TRBV10-3; clone size: NA; CDR3 protein: CAISESTGGGPEEAFF; CDR3 DNA: TGTGCCATCAGTGAGTCGACGGGGGGAGGGCCTGAAGAAGCTTTCTTT
D gene: TRBD2; J gene: TRBJ2-1; V gene: TRBV5-1; clone size: NA; CDR3 protein: CASSSGLAGDEQFF; CDR3 DNA: TGCGCCAGCAGTTCCGGACTAGCGGGTGATGAGCAGTTCTTC
D gene: NA; J gene: TRBJ2-5; V gene: TRBV19; clone size: NA; CDR3 protein: CASSPGVGVPETQYF; CDR3 DNA: TGTGCCAGTAGTCCGGGGGTCGGGGTCCCAGAGACCCAGTACTTC
D gene: TRBD1; J gene: TRBJ1-2; V gene: TRBV30; clone size: NA; CDR3 protein: CAWIRTGQGDGYTF; CDR3 DNA: TGTGCCTGGATCCGGACGGGACAGGGTGACGGCTACACCTTC
D gene: TRBD2; J gene: TRBJ2-3; V gene: TRBV5-1; clone size: NA; CDR3 protein: CASSLEPRLAGGFFSDTQYF; CDR3 DNA: TGCGCCAGCAGCTTGGAGCCGAGACTAGCGGGGGGGTTCTTTTCAGATACGCAGTATTTT
D gene: TRBD2; J gene: TRBJ2-1; V gene: TRBV7-6; clone size: NA; CDR3 protein: CASSLAASGRSYNEQFF; CDR3 DNA: TGTGCCAGCAGCTTAGCGGCTAGCGGTCGATCCTACAATGAGCAGTTCTTC
D gene: NA; J gene: TRBJ1-6; V gene: TRBV23-1; clone size: NA; CDR3 protein: CASSQSLEGSPLHF; CDR3 DNA: TGCGCCAGCAGTCAATCTCTGGAGGGTTCACCCCTCCACTTT
D gene: NA; J gene: TRBJ2-2; V gene: TRBV7-8; clone size: once; CDR3 protein: CASSLAVKSGELFF; CDR3 DNA: TGTGCCAGCAGCTTAGCGGTAAAGAGCGGGGAGCTGTTTTTT
D gene: NA; J gene: TRBJ2-7; V gene: TRBV9; clone size: NA; CDR3 protein: CASSAGTLSYEQYF; CDR3 DNA: TGTGCCAGCAGCGCCGGGACACTCTCCTACGAGCAGTACTTC
D gene: TRBD1; J gene: TRBJ1-1; V gene: TRBV7-9; clone size: NA; CDR3 protein: CASSRQGTEAFF; CDR3 DNA: TGTGCCAGCAGCCGACAGGGGACTGAAGCTTTCTTT
D gene: TRBD1; J gene: TRBJ2-3; V gene: TRBV15; clone size: NA; CDR3 protein: CATTDRVADTQYF; CDR3 DNA: TGTGCCACCACCGACAGGGTGGCAGATACGCAGTATTTT
D gene: TRBD2; J gene: TRBJ2-7; V gene: TRBV7-3; clone size: NA; CDR3 protein: CASSTGTSGSYEQYF; CDR3 DNA: TGTGCCAGCAGCACCGGGACTAGCGGGAGTTACGAGCAGTACTTC
D gene: TRBD1; J gene: TRBJ1-1; V gene: TRBV14; clone size: few; CDR3 protein: CASSPARGQMNTEAFF; CDR3 DNA: TGTGCCAGCAGCCCAGCTAGGGGACAGATGAACACTGAAGCTTTCTTT
D gene: TRBD2; J gene: TRBJ2-3; V gene: TRBV28; clone size: NA; CDR3 protein: CASSDPGGRDTQYF; CDR3 DNA: TGTGCCAGCAGTGACCCGGGAGGAAGGGATACGCAGTATTTT
D gene: NA; J gene: TRBJ2-7; V gene: TRBV4-3; clone size: NA; CDR3 protein: CASSQDVWSEQYF; CDR3 DNA: TGCGCCAGCAGCCAAGATGTTTGGAGTGAGCAGTACTTC
D gene: NA; J gene: TRBJ2-3; V gene: TRBV28; clone size: NA; CDR3 protein: CASRRPGADTQYF; CDR3 DNA: TGTGCCAGCAGAAGACCGGGGGCAGATACGCAGTATTTT
D gene: NA; J gene: TRBJ2-1; V gene: TRBV27; clone size: once; CDR3 protein: CANHTTPPCSYNEQFF; CDR3 DNA: TGTGCCAACCATACAACCCCTCCTTGCTCCTACAATGAGCAGTTCTTC
D gene: NA; J gene: TRBJ1-5; V gene: TRBV29-1; clone size: once; CDR3 protein: CSVEAKADLPTGGNQPQHF; CDR3 DNA: TGCAGCGTTGAAGCAAAGGCCGACCTCCCGACCGGGGGCAATCAGCCCCAGCATTTT
D gene: TRBD2; J gene: TRBJ2-5; V gene: TRBV5-1; clone size: NA; CDR3 protein: CASSPKTGGEETQYF; CDR3 DNA: TGCGCCAGCAGCCCTAAGACGGGGGGGGAAGAGACCCAGTACTTC
D gene: TRBD1; J gene: TRBJ2-2; V gene: TRBV18; clone size: NA; CDR3 protein: CASSPGTGPGELFF; CDR3 DNA: TGTGCCAGCTCACCAGGGACAGGCCCCGGGGAGCTGTTTTTT
D gene: TRBD1; J gene: TRBJ1-5; V gene: TRBV5-1; clone size: few; CDR3 protein: CASSLEGTGQPQHF; CDR3 DNA: TGCGCCAGCAGCTTGGAGGGGACAGGGCAGCCCCAGCATTTT
D gene: NA; J gene: TRBJ2-1; V gene: TRBV30; clone size: once; CDR3 protein: CASGGRGNEQFF; CDR3 DNA: TGTGCCTCAGGAGGGCGGGGTAATGAGCAGTTCTTC
D gene: NA; J gene: TRBJ2-5; V gene: TRBV4-2; clone size: NA; CDR3 protein: CASSQGVPGETQYF; CDR3 DNA: TGTGCCAGCAGCCAAGGGGTACCCGGGGAGACCCAGTACTTC
D gene: NA; J gene: TRBJ2-1; V gene: TRBV5-1; clone size: NA; CDR3 protein: CASSLRANSYNEQFF; CDR3 DNA: TGCGCCAGCAGCTTGCGAGCTAACTCCTACAATGAGCAGTTCTTC
D gene: NA; J gene: TRBJ2-7; V gene: TRBV19; clone size: NA; CDR3 protein: CASSIGAGTTYEQYF; CDR3 DNA: TGTGCCAGTAGTATCGGTGCGGGAACTACCTACGAGCAGTACTTC
D gene: NA; J gene: TRBJ2-7; V gene: TRBV27; clone size: few; CDR3 protein: CASGGGHEQYF; CDR3 DNA: TGTGCCAGCGGGGGGGGCCACGAGCAGTACTTC
D gene: TRBD1; J gene: TRBJ2-7; V gene: TRBV27; clone size: NA; CDR3 protein: CASSTRQGLAYEQYF; CDR3 DNA: TGTGCCAGCAGTACGCGACAGGGTTTGGCCTACGAGCAGTACTTC
D gene: NA; J gene: TRBJ1-4; V gene: TRBV4-1; clone size: NA; CDR3 protein: CASSAREEGEKLFF; CDR3 DNA: TGCGCCAGCAGCGCCCGGGAGGAGGGCGAAAAACTGTTTTTT